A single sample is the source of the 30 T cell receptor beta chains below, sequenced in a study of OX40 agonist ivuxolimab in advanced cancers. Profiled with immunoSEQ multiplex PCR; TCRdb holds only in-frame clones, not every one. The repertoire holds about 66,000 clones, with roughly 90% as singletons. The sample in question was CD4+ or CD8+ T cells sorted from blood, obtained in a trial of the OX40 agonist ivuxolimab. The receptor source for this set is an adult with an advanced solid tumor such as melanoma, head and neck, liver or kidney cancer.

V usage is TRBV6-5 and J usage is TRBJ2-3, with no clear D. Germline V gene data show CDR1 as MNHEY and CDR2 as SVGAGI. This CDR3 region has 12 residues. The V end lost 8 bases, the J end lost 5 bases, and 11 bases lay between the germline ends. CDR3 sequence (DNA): TGTGCCAGCTCCTCGACGGTAGATACGCAGTATTTT. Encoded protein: CASSSTVDTQYF.

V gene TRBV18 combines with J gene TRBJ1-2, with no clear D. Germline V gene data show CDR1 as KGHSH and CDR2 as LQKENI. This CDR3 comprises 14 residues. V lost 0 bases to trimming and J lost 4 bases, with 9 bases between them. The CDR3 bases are TGTGCCAGCTCACCACCTTCCCCCGGCTATGGCTACACCTTC. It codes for CASSPPSPGYGYTF.

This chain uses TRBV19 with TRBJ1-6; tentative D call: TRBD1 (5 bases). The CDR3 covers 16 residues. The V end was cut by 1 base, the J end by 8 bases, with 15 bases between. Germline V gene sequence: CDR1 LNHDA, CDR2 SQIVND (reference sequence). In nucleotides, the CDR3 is TGTGCCAGTAGTATAGGAACCGGGACTGGGGATTCACCCCTCCACTTT. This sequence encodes CASSIGTGTGDSPLHF.

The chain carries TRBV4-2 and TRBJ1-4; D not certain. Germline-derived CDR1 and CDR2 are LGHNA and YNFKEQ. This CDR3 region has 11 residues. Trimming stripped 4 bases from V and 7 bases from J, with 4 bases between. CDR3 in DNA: TGTGCCAGCAGCCGAGGTGAAAAACTGTTTTTT. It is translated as CASSRGEKLFF.

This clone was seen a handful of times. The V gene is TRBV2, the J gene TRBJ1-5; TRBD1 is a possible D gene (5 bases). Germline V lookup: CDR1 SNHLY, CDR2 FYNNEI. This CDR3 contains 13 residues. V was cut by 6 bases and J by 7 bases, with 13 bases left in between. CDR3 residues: CASRDKAEQPQHF. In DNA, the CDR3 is TGTGCCAGCAGGGACAAAGCAGAGCAGCCCCAGCATTTT. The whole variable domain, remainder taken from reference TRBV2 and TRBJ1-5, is EPEVTQTPSHQVTQMGQEVILRCVPISNHLYFYWYRQILGQKVEFLVSFYNNEISEKSEIFDDQFSVERPDGSNFTLKIRSTKLEDSAMYFCASRDKAEQPQHFGDGTRLSIL.

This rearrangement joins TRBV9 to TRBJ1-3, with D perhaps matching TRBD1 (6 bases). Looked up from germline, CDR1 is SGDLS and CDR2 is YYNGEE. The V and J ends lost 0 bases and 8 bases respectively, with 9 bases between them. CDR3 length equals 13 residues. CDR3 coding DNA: TGTGCCAGCAGCGTAGCGAGGGGGGACACCATATATTTT. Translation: CASSVARGDTIYF.

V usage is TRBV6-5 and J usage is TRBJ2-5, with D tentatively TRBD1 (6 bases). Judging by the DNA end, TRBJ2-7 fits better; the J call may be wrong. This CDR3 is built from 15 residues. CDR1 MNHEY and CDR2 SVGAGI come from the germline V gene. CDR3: CASSYSQGYSYEQYF. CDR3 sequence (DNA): TGTGCCAGCAGTTACTCACAGGGCTACTCCTACGAGCAGTACTTC.

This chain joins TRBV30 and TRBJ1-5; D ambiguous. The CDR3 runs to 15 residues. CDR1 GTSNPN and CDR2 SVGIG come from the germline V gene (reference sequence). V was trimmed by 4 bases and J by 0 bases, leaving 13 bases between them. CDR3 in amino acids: CAWTPVGNSNQPQHF. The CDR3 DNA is TGTGCCTGGACCCCCGTGGGGAATAGCAATCAGCCCCAGCATTTT.

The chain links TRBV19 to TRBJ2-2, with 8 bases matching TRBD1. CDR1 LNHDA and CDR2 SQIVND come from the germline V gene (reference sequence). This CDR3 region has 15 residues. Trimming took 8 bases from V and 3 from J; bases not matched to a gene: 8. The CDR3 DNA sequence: TGTGCCAGTTCCCCGGACAGGGTTTACACCGGGGAGCTGTTTTTT. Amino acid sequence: CASSPDRVYTGELFF. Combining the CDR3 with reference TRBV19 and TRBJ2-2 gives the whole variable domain DGGITQSPKYLFRKEGQNVTLSCEQNLNHDAMYWYRQDPGQGLRLIYYSQIVNDFQKGDIAEGYSVSREKKESFPLTVTSAQKNPTAFYLCASSPDRVYTGELFFGEGSRLTVL.

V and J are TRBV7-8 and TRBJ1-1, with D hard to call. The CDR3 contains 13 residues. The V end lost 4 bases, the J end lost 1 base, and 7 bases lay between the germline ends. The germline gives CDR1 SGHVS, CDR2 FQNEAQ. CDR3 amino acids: CASSSQPNTEAFF. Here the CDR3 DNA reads TGTGCCAGCAGCTCCCAGCCGAACACTGAAGCTTTCTTT.

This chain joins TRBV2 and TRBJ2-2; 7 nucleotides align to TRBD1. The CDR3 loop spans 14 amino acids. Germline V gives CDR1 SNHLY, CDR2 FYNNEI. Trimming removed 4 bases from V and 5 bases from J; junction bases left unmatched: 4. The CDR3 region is CASSGQQGTGELFF. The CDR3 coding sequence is TGTGCCAGCAGTGGCCAACAGGGGACCGGGGAGCTGTTTTTT.

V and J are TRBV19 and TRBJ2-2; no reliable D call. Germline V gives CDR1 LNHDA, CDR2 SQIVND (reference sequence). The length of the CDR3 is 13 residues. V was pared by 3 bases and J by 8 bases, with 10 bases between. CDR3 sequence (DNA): TGTGCCAGTAGTATGAGATTGAAGGGGGAGCTGTTTTTT. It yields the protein CASSMRLKGELFF. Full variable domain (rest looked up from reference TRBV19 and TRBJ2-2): DGGITQSPKYLFRKEGQNVTLSCEQNLNHDAMYWYRQDPGQGLRLIYYSQIVNDFQKGDIAEGYSVSREKKESFPLTVTSAQKNPTAFYLCASSMRLKGELFFGEGSRLTVL.

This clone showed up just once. For the CDR3, the DNA is TGTGCCAGTAGTATAGAACTCAGGTTCGAGCAGTACTTC. The encoded protein is CASSIELRFEQYF. The chain has TRBV19 and TRBJ2-7; D is ambiguous. Trimming left V 0 bases short and J 6 bases short, with 9 bases between. CDR3 length equals 13 residues. Germline loops: CDR1 LNHDA, CDR2 SQIVND (reference sequence).

The CDR3 spells CASSLAGALYGYTF. CDR3 coding DNA: TGTGCCAGCAGTTTAGCCGGGGCCCTCTATGGCTACACCTTC. V usage is TRBV28 and J usage is TRBJ1-2, with D perhaps matching TRBD1 (5 bases). Germline loops: CDR1 MDHEN, CDR2 SYDVKM. V was trimmed by 2 bases and J by 4 bases, leaving 11 bases between them. The CDR3 sequence is 14 residues long.

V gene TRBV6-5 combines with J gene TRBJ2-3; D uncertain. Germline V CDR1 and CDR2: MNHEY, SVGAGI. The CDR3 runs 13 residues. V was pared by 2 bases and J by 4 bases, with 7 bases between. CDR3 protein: CASSYQLADTQYF. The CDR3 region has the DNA TGTGCCAGCAGTTACCAGCTGGCAGATACGCAGTATTTT.

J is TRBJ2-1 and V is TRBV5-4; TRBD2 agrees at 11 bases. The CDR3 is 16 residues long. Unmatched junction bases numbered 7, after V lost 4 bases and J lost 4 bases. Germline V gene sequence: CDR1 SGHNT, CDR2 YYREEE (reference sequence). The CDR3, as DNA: TGTGCCAGCAGCATACGCACTAGCGGGGGTTACAATGAGCAGTTCTTC. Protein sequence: CASSIRTSGGYNEQFF.

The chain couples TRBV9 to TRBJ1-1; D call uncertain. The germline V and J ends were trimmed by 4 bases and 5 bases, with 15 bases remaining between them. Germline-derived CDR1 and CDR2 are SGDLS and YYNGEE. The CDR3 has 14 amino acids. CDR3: CASSPLVLSTEAFF. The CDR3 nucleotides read TGTGCCAGCAGCCCGCTAGTCCTTTCGACTGAAGCTTTCTTT.

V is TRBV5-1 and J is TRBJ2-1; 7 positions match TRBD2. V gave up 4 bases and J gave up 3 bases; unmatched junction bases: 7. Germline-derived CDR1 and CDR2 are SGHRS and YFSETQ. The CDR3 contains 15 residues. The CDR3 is CASSPPTGGYNEQFF. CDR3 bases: TGCGCCAGCAGCCCGCCCACGGGAGGCTACAATGAGCAGTTCTTC.

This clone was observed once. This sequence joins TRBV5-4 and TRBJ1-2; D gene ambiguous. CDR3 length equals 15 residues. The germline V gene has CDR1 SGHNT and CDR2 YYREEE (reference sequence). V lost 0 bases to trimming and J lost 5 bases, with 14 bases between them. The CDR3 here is CASSLGSNTEYGYTF. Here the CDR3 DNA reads TGTGCCAGCAGCTTGGGTTCAAATACGGAGTATGGCTACACCTTC.

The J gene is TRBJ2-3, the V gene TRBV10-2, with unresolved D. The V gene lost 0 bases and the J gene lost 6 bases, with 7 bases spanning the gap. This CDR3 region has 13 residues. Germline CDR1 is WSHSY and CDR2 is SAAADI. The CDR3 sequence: CASSESEGDTQYF. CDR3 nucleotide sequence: TGCGCCAGCAGTGAGTCGGAAGGTGATACGCAGTATTTT.

The CDR3, as DNA: TGTGCCAGCAGCCCAGGGGGAGCGAATCAGCCCCAGCATTTT. Translating gives CASSPGGANQPQHF. This chain uses TRBV5-4 with TRBJ1-5; TRBD1 matches at 7 bases. CDR3 length: 14 residues. CDR1 and CDR2 (germline): SGHNT, YYREEE (reference sequence). V lost 4 bases to trimming and J lost 4 bases; unmatched junction nucleotides: 5.

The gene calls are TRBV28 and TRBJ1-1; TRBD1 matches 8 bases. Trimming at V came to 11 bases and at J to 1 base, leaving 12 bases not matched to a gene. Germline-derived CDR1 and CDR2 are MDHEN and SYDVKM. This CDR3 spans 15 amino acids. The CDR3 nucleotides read TGTGCCGCTTTCAGGGGGGGGACAGGGAACACTGAAGCTTTCTTT. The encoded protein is CAAFRGGTGNTEAFF.

The CDR3 bases are TGCGCCAGCAGCCAAGGATTGGGCGGGGAACCCCAGATGGGGACCCAGTACTTC. It encodes CASSQGLGGEPQMGTQYF. The J gene is TRBJ2-5, the V gene TRBV4-1; D perhaps matches TRBD2 (6 bases). The CDR3 spans 18 residues. Germline CDR1 is MGHRA and CDR2 is YSYEKL. V lost 1 base to trimming and J lost 7 bases, with 25 bases between them.

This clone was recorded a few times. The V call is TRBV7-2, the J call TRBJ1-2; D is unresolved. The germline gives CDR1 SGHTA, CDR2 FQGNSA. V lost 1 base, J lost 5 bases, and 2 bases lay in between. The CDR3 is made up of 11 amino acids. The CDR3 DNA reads TGTGCCAGCAGCTTAGTTTATGGCTACACCTTC. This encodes CASSLVYGYTF.

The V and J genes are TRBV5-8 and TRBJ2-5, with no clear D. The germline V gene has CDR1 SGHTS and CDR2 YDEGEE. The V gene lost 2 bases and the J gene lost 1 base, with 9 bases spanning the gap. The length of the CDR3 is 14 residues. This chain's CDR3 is CASSFYVLQETQYF. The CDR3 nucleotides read TGTGCCAGCAGCTTTTATGTCCTCCAAGAGACCCAGTACTTC.

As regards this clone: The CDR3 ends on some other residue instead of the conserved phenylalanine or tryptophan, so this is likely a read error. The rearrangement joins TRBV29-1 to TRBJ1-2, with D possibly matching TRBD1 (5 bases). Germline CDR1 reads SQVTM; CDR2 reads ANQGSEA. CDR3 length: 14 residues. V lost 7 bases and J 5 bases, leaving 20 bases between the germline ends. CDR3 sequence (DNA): TGCAGCGGCGGAGACAGTCTTCAGGGATATGGCTACACCCTC. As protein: CSGGDSLQGYGYTL.

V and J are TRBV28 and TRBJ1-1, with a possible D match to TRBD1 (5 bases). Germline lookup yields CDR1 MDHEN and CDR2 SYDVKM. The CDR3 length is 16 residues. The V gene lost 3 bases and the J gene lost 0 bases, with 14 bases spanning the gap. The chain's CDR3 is CASSFPLSRVNTEAFF. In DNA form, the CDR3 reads TGTGCCAGCAGTTTTCCTCTCAGCAGGGTGAACACTGAAGCTTTCTTT.

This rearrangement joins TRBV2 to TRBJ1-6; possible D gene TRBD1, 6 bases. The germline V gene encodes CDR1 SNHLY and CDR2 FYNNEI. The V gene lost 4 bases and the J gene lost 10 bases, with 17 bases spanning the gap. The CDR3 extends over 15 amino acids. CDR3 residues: CASSGVSRRGSPLHF. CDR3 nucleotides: TGTGCCAGCAGTGGGGTTTCTCGCAGGGGATCACCCCTCCACTTT.

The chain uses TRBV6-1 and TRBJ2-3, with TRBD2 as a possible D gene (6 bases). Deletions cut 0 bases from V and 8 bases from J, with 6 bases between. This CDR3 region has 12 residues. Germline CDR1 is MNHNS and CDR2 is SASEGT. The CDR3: CASSEAGGTQYF. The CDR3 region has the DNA TGTGCCAGCAGTGAAGCGGGGGGTACGCAGTATTTT.

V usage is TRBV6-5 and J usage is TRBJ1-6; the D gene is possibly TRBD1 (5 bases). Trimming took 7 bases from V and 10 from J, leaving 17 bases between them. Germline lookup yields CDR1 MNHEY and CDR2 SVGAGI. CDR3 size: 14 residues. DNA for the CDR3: TGTGCCAGCACCCGAGGACAACCCAGGTCACCCCTCCACTTT. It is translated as CASTRGQPRSPLHF.